A selection of T cell receptor beta chains follows, all from one sample in a study of cytomegalovirus exposure and HLA in healthy donors. TCRdb keeps only in-frame clones here, not all; method: immunoSEQ multiplex PCR. The sample contains about 190,000 clones, approximately 77% of which appear only once. The specimen sequenced was PBMCs. These receptors were taken from a man aged 35 to 55 in good health and CMV-seropositive. CDR3s include the opening cysteine and the closing phenylalanine or tryptophan.

TRBV10-3	TRBJ2-5	CAISGGDRGRVETQYF
TRBV19	TRBJ1-2	CASTPGWANYGYTF
TRBV5-1	TRBJ1-5	CASSPTGQGPQPQHF
TRBV10-3	TRBJ1-2	CAISDQDRADGYTF
TRBV28	TRBJ1-5	CASSWLANNQPQHF
TRBV7-9	TRBJ2-5	CASSLVQPPWETQYF
TRBV18	TRBJ2-5	CASSPPTGQETQYF
TRBV7-3	TRBJ2-1	CASSLTLGPAINEQFF
TRBV7-2	TRBJ2-2	CASSLAAGNTGELFF
TRBV2	TRBJ2-7	CASSSGPSTYEQYF
TRBV7-9	TRBJ2-1	CASSSGTYNEQFF
TRBV5-6	TRBJ2-3	CASSLTSGYTDTQYF
TRBV6-5	TRBJ2-5	CASRSTSRETQYF
TRBV29-1	TRBJ2-5	CSVEGGPDRTSDYQYF
TRBV6-5	TRBJ2-5	CASSYSQFQETQYF
TRBV5-6	TRBJ2-7	CASSPSTGLAGIYEQYF
TRBV10-2	TRBJ2-1	CASRETSGGRSYNEQFF
TRBV30	TRBJ1-3	CAWSITGSGNTIYF
TRBV27	TRBJ2-2	CASNLAGVNTGELFF
TRBV9	TRBJ2-1	CASSTLGAEQFF
TRBV7-2	TRBJ2-5	CASSLGTAREQYF
TRBV2	TRBJ2-5	CASTRTGKETQYF
TRBV9	TRBJ2-3	CASSGTGSTDTQYF
TRBV4-2	TRBJ2-5	CASSQPQETQYF
TRBV5-4	TRBJ2-7	CASSWVGGGGPREQYF
TRBV30	TRBJ2-7	CAWSIDRLYEQYF
TRBV6-5	TRBJ1-6	CASRRQGVDNSPLHF
TRBV7-2	TRBJ1-2	CASSLGGTGLGYGYTF
TRBV6-5	TRBJ2-7	CASSYSISGSYEQYF